This T cell receptor beta chain stems from a study of T cells after yellow fever vaccination (dated by TCRdb to between 2018 and 2021). For the study in its entirety: The SMART-Seq v4 Ultra Low Input RNA kit was used to prepare libraries from fractions with low cell numbers. Blood was drawn at multiple timepoints before and after primary and secondary immunization, with bulk PBMC replicates and cell subsets isolated. To track T-cell clones before and after primary and booster YFV17D yellow fever vaccination, bulk TCR alpha and beta repertoires were sequenced longitudinally. Two healthy male donors, one aged 18 to 30 and one aged 30 to 39 years, were included in the cohort. On the study overall, not on this receptor specifically: After the booster, most of the clones that had expanded following primary vaccination were detected again (about 95% of CD4 and 85% to 90% of CD8), which suggests that memory was broadly maintained. Because the study included only a couple of donors, the extent to which the findings can be generalized is limited. The secondary T-cell response was weaker than the primary response but faster, peaking on day 5 instead of day 15. A small fraction of clonotypes appeared in both the CD4 and CD8 compartments, likely as a result of convergent recombination. Computational filtering was required because FACS-sorted repertoires could contain abundant contaminating clonotypes from the bulk population.

TCR cDNA was synthesized by 5'RACE template switching, which introduced a universal primer site and unique molecular identifiers. Priming for cDNA synthesis came from both the TCR alpha and TCR beta constant segments. Two PCR steps were used to amplify libraries, with sample barcodes and sequencing adapters being added in the second step. Sequencing of the libraries was done on either Illumina HiSeq 2500 (2x100 bp) or NovaSeq (2x150 bp). Processing in the source paper ran as follows. Demultiplexing of reads and collapsing into UMI consensus sequences were performed with MIGEC, and V(D)J alignment was carried out with MiXCR. Using edgeR on replicate PBMC samples, clonotypes were called vaccine-responding if FDR was below 0.01 and the log2 fold change was above 5 up to day 15. Each bulk clonotype was labeled CD4 or CD8 based on which sequenced repertoire, CD4 or CD8, contained the clonotype at higher abundance. TCRdb reprocessing: public reads trimmed at Q25 with fastp, clones called with MiXCR, in-frame beta chains kept. Each CDR3 protein gets just one entry, which takes the most common genes and DNA from the rows behind it. The V and J calls and clone size come from TCRdb's table, not from the authors' own analysis. The sample contains 500,000 to 650,000 distinct CDR3 sequences, approximately 13% of them found a single time. Together, the top ten hold about 15% of the sample.

Looking up the germline V gene (reference sequence) yields CDR1 SEHNR and CDR2 FQNEAQ. The V and J ends are trimmed by 1 base and 4 bases, leaving 10 bases between them. The CDR3 spans 14 residues, from the cysteine through the phenylalanine. The retained sequence is limited to the CDR3, 42 bases, with the frame set at the first base. Sample treatment or condition, as interpreted from the label and publication: live attenuated yellow fever vaccine strain. Two biological replicates of bulk PBMCs were collected at each blood-draw timepoint. A standard Ficoll-Paque protocol was used to isolate PBMCs from peripheral blood. RNA was extracted with TriZol from bulk PBMCs, CD4 and CD8 fractions, and dextramer-positive and dextramer-negative fractions. Remarks on this clonotype: The antigen this receptor binds is unknown. One base away there is no much larger clone; base qualities are not given.

The sample here was PBMCs, taken on the day of the yellow fever booster vaccination. Rearrangement joined TRBV7-9 to TRBJ1-1; TRBD1 might be the D gene, on 5 matching bases. The clonotype originates from a man between 25 and 39 years old who received the YFV17D yellow fever vaccine. The nucleotide sequence reads TGTGCCAGCAGCTTAGTAGGCAGGGTCACTGAAGCTTTCTTT. Translated, this is CASSLVGRVTEAFF.